Listed below are T cell receptor beta chains from one sample, sequenced in a study of shared clonotypes between healthy human individuals. Produced via immunoSEQ multiplex PCR; TCRdb's table is partial and in-frame only. The top ten clones hold 1.5% to 2% of a sample with 740,000 or so clones, about three quarters of them seen once. The specimen sequenced was memory CD4+ T cells sorted from blood. The receptors originated from a woman aged 25 to 39 in good health. CDR3s include the opening cysteine and the closing phenylalanine or tryptophan. D genes are given only for firm matches. Rows may omit the clone size; those that give it use once, few, many or a size class.

d_call: -; v_call: TRBV28; clone_size: -; j_call: TRBJ1-3; cdr3_aa: CASSLYAAGTYSGNTIYF; cdr3_nt: TGTGCCAGCAGTTTATACGCGGCAGGTACATACTCTGGAAACACCATATATTTT
d_call: TRBD2; v_call: TRBV7-7; clone_size: -; j_call: TRBJ2-5; cdr3_aa: CASSSGLAGEETQYF; cdr3_nt: TGTGCCAGCAGTTCGGGACTAGCGGGAGAAGAGACCCAGTACTTC
d_call: TRBD1; v_call: TRBV28; clone_size: -; j_call: TRBJ1-1; cdr3_aa: CASSPRGTGKGRGRSFF; cdr3_nt: TGTGCCAGCAGCCCTAGGGGGACAGGTAAGGGGCGAGGCAGATCTTTCTTT
d_call: -; v_call: TRBV4-2; clone_size: -; j_call: TRBJ1-3; cdr3_aa: CASSQESSGNTIYF; cdr3_nt: TGTGCCAGCAGCCAAGAGAGCTCTGGAAACACCATATATTTT
d_call: -; v_call: TRBV5-1; clone_size: -; j_call: TRBJ2-1; cdr3_aa: CASSLVLNNEQFF; cdr3_nt: TGCGCCAGCAGCTTGGTACTGAACAATGAGCAGTTCTTC
d_call: TRBD1; v_call: TRBV7-9; clone_size: -; j_call: TRBJ1-2; cdr3_aa: CASSFQGDSRGYTF; cdr3_nt: TGTGCCAGCAGCTTTCAGGGGGATTCGAGGGGCTACACCTTC
d_call: TRBD1; v_call: TRBV7-9; clone_size: -; j_call: TRBJ1-2; cdr3_aa: CASSPSGQLYGYTF; cdr3_nt: TGTGCCAGCAGCCCCTCGGGACAGCTCTATGGCTACACCTTC
d_call: -; v_call: TRBV5-1; clone_size: -; j_call: TRBJ2-7; cdr3_aa: CASSPASAPYEQYF; cdr3_nt: TGCGCCAGCAGCCCAGCGAGCGCCCCTTACGAGCAGTACTTC
d_call: -; v_call: TRBV29-1; clone_size: -; j_call: TRBJ2-5; cdr3_aa: CSVERVGETQYF; cdr3_nt: TGCAGCGTTGAACGGGTCGGAGAGACCCAGTACTTC
d_call: -; v_call: TRBV5-6; clone_size: few; j_call: TRBJ1-1; cdr3_aa: CASSRLDSSMAFF; cdr3_nt: TGTGCCAGCAGCCGCCTGGACAGTTCGATGGCTTTCTTT
d_call: TRBD2; v_call: TRBV5-1; clone_size: few; j_call: TRBJ2-5; cdr3_aa: CASSQRGVQTQYF; cdr3_nt: TGCGCCAGCAGTCAGCGGGGGGTTCAGACCCAGTACTTC
d_call: TRBD1; v_call: TRBV5-1; clone_size: -; j_call: TRBJ2-7; cdr3_aa: CATRPGQGSYEQYF; cdr3_nt: TGCGCCACCCGCCCCGGACAGGGGTCCTACGAGCAGTACTTC
d_call: -; v_call: TRBV27; clone_size: -; j_call: TRBJ1-2; cdr3_aa: CASSFTANYGYTF; cdr3_nt: TGTGCCAGCAGTTTTACAGCTAACTATGGCTACACCTTC
d_call: -; v_call: TRBV6-5; clone_size: -; j_call: TRBJ2-3; cdr3_aa: CASRRERGTDTQYF; cdr3_nt: TGTGCCAGCAGAAGGGAACGGGGCACAGATACGCAGTATTTT
d_call: -; v_call: TRBV10-3; clone_size: once; j_call: TRBJ2-7; cdr3_aa: CAISESQATLYEQYF; cdr3_nt: TGTGCCATCAGTGAGTCCCAGGCGACGCTTTACGAGCAGTACTTC
d_call: -; v_call: TRBV6-5; clone_size: -; j_call: TRBJ2-1; cdr3_aa: CASSYMNEQFF; cdr3_nt: TGTGCCAGCAGTTACATGAATGAGCAGTTCTTC
d_call: -; v_call: TRBV6-1; clone_size: -; j_call: TRBJ1-3; cdr3_aa: CASSEAVSASGNTIYF; cdr3_nt: TGTGCCAGCAGTGAAGCGGTCAGCGCCTCTGGAAACACCATATATTTT
d_call: -; v_call: TRBV5-1; clone_size: many; j_call: TRBJ2-2; cdr3_aa: CASSLIPGASSNTGELFF; cdr3_nt: TGCGCCAGCAGCTTAATTCCCGGGGCTAGCTCCAACACCGGGGAGCTGTTTTTT
d_call: -; v_call: TRBV30; clone_size: once; j_call: TRBJ1-2; cdr3_aa: CAWRGTANYGYTF; cdr3_nt: TGTGCCTGGAGGGGGACCGCTAACTATGGCTACACCTTC
d_call: TRBD2; v_call: TRBV7-2; clone_size: many; j_call: TRBJ2-3; cdr3_aa: CASSRDYLATDTQYF; cdr3_nt: TGTGCCAGCAGTCGGGACTACCTAGCCACAGATACGCAGTATTTT
d_call: TRBD1; v_call: TRBV19; clone_size: -; j_call: TRBJ1-2; cdr3_aa: CASSRTGSYGYTF; cdr3_nt: TGTGCCAGCTCCAGGACAGGGAGCTATGGCTACACCTTC
d_call: -; v_call: TRBV21-1; clone_size: -; j_call: TRBJ2-3; cdr3_aa: CASSKGSLQYYRGPGMDTQYF; cdr3_nt: TGTGCCAGCAGCAAAGGATCTCTCCAATATTATCGGGGCCCAGGGATGGATACGCAGTATTTT
d_call: TRBD1; v_call: TRBV5-6; clone_size: -; j_call: TRBJ1-2; cdr3_aa: CASSPRGQGYNYGYTF; cdr3_nt: TGTGCCAGCAGCCCAAGAGGACAGGGCTATAACTATGGCTACACCTTC
d_call: -; v_call: TRBV21-1; clone_size: few; j_call: TRBJ2-5; cdr3_aa: CASTPISGSGETQYF; cdr3_nt: TGTGCCAGCACTCCGATTAGCGGGAGCGGTGAGACCCAGTACTTC
d_call: TRBD2; v_call: TRBV19; clone_size: few; j_call: TRBJ2-3; cdr3_aa: CASSTLAGFTDTQYF; cdr3_nt: TGTGCCAGTAGTACGCTAGCGGGATTCACAGATACGCAGTATTTT
d_call: -; v_call: TRBV19; clone_size: few; j_call: TRBJ2-1; cdr3_aa: CASSISGLRSNEQFF; cdr3_nt: TGTGCCAGTAGTATCAGCGGGCTTAGATCCAATGAGCAGTTCTTC
d_call: TRBD1; v_call: TRBV5-5; clone_size: -; j_call: TRBJ2-7; cdr3_aa: CASSWGQGSLAYEQYF; cdr3_nt: TGTGCCAGCAGTTGGGGACAGGGGTCCCTAGCCTACGAGCAGTACTTC
d_call: -; v_call: TRBV18; clone_size: -; j_call: TRBJ2-5; cdr3_aa: CASSPRRDKETQYF; cdr3_nt: TGTGCCAGCTCACCACGCCGGGACAAAGAGACCCAGTACTTC
d_call: -; v_call: TRBV11-2; clone_size: -; j_call: TRBJ2-7; cdr3_aa: CASSLQTVSYEQYF; cdr3_nt: TGTGCCAGCAGCTTGCAAACGGTTTCCTACGAGCAGTACTTC
d_call: TRBD1; v_call: TRBV25-1; clone_size: many; j_call: TRBJ2-3; cdr3_aa: CASSDPRTGVSTDTQYF; cdr3_nt: TGTGCCAGCAGTGACCCCCGGACAGGGGTGAGCACAGATACGCAGTATTTT
d_call: -; v_call: TRBV6-6; clone_size: -; j_call: TRBJ2-7; cdr3_aa: CASSYASTYTYEQYF; cdr3_nt: TGTGCCAGCAGTTACGCGTCCACGTACACCTACGAGCAGTACTTC
d_call: TRBD1; v_call: TRBV30; clone_size: once; j_call: TRBJ2-2; cdr3_aa: CAWRKLDRGAGELFF; cdr3_nt: TGTGCCTGGAGGAAATTGGACAGGGGGGCCGGGGAGCTGTTTTTT
d_call: -; v_call: TRBV5-6; clone_size: -; j_call: TRBJ1-3; cdr3_aa: CASSLQGSSGNTIYF; cdr3_nt: TGTGCCAGCAGCTTACAGGGTTCGTCTGGAAACACCATATATTTT
d_call: TRBD1; v_call: TRBV5-1; clone_size: medium-sized; j_call: TRBJ1-3; cdr3_aa: CASSLTGTVSAGNTIYF; cdr3_nt: TGCGCCAGCAGCCTGACCGGGACAGTTTCAGCTGGAAACACCATATATTTT
d_call: -; v_call: TRBV28; clone_size: -; j_call: TRBJ1-1; cdr3_aa: CASTPRTGEAFF; cdr3_nt: TGTGCCAGCACCCCTCGAACGGGTGAAGCTTTCTTT
d_call: TRBD1; v_call: TRBV5-8; clone_size: -; j_call: TRBJ1-1; cdr3_aa: CASSLDRGRRNTEAFF; cdr3_nt: TGTGCCAGCAGCCTCGACAGGGGGCGCCGGAACACTGAAGCTTTCTTT
d_call: -; v_call: TRBV6-6; clone_size: -; j_call: TRBJ1-1; cdr3_aa: CASAGAVSTEAFF; cdr3_nt: TGTGCCAGCGCGGGGGCCGTTAGCACTGAAGCTTTCTTT
d_call: TRBD2; v_call: TRBV7-7; clone_size: -; j_call: TRBJ2-1; cdr3_aa: CASSLCRLAGVSSSYNEQFF; cdr3_nt: TGTGCCAGCAGCTTATGTCGCCTAGCGGGAGTCTCGAGCTCCTACAATGAGCAGTTCTTC
d_call: TRBD1; v_call: TRBV5-5; clone_size: -; j_call: TRBJ1-5; cdr3_aa: CASSRGGQPNQPQHF; cdr3_nt: TGTGCCAGCAGCCGCGGGGGACAGCCAAATCAGCCCCAGCATTTT
d_call: -; v_call: TRBV28; clone_size: -; j_call: TRBJ1-5; cdr3_aa: CASKQGWGQPQHF; cdr3_nt: TGTGCCAGCAAGCAGGGCTGGGGTCAGCCCCAGCATTTT
d_call: -; v_call: TRBV27; clone_size: -; j_call: TRBJ2-1; cdr3_aa: CASSLRPPADSYNEQFF; cdr3_nt: TGTGCCAGCAGTTTGCGCCCACCCGCGGACTCCTACAATGAGCAGTTCTTC
d_call: TRBD2; v_call: TRBV4-2; clone_size: once; j_call: TRBJ2-7; cdr3_aa: CASSPTSGLSYEQYF; cdr3_nt: TGTGCCAGCAGCCCCACTAGCGGGTTGTCCTACGAGCAGTACTTC
d_call: TRBD1; v_call: TRBV28; clone_size: -; j_call: TRBJ2-2; cdr3_aa: CASSEQGPNTGELFF; cdr3_nt: TGTGCCAGCAGTGAACAGGGGCCGAACACCGGGGAGCTGTTTTTT
d_call: -; v_call: TRBV10-1; clone_size: few; j_call: TRBJ2-1; cdr3_aa: CASSGGYQSYNEQFF; cdr3_nt: TGCGCCAGCAGCGGGGGATACCAGTCCTACAATGAGCAGTTCTTC
d_call: TRBD1; v_call: TRBV28; clone_size: few; j_call: TRBJ2-7; cdr3_aa: CASTLGTGLGYEQYF; cdr3_nt: TGTGCCAGCACCCTCGGGACAGGGCTTGGCTACGAGCAGTACTTC
d_call: TRBD1; v_call: TRBV5-1; clone_size: few; j_call: TRBJ2-5; cdr3_aa: CASAYPRQGQETQYF; cdr3_nt: TGCGCCAGCGCATATCCCAGACAGGGACAAGAGACCCAGTACTTC
d_call: TRBD1; v_call: TRBV7-9; clone_size: -; j_call: TRBJ1-1; cdr3_aa: CASMAGTAHGAFF; cdr3_nt: TGTGCCAGCATGGCTGGGACAGCACACGGAGCTTTCTTT
d_call: -; v_call: TRBV30; clone_size: few; j_call: TRBJ2-5; cdr3_aa: CAWSVRGIQETQYF; cdr3_nt: TGTGCCTGGAGTGTACGAGGGATCCAAGAGACCCAGTACTTC
d_call: -; v_call: TRBV2; clone_size: -; j_call: TRBJ1-1; cdr3_aa: CASSSHGAQNTEAFF; cdr3_nt: TGTGCCAGCAGTTCCCACGGGGCGCAGAACACTGAAGCTTTCTTT
d_call: -; v_call: TRBV6-5; clone_size: -; j_call: TRBJ2-1; cdr3_aa: CASSSENEQFF; cdr3_nt: TGTGCCAGCAGTTCGGAAAATGAGCAGTTCTTC
d_call: -; v_call: TRBV12-5; clone_size: -; j_call: TRBJ2-5; cdr3_aa: CASGLTSSETQYF; cdr3_nt: TGTGCTAGTGGTTTGACTAGCTCCGAGACCCAGTACTTC
d_call: -; v_call: TRBV30; clone_size: -; j_call: TRBJ1-2; cdr3_aa: CAWVDGRNGYTF; cdr3_nt: TGTGCCTGGGTCGACGGGAGGAATGGCTACACCTTC
d_call: TRBD2; v_call: TRBV30; clone_size: -; j_call: TRBJ2-5; cdr3_aa: CAWIGAGVETQYF; cdr3_nt: TGTGCCTGGATTGGAGCGGGAGTGGAGACCCAGTACTTC
d_call: -; v_call: TRBV5-1; clone_size: few; j_call: TRBJ2-1; cdr3_aa: CASSSAMEPRGEQFF; cdr3_nt: TGCGCCAGCAGCTCCGCTATGGAGCCAAGGGGTGAGCAGTTCTTC